The TCR beta chain under discussion was sequenced for a study of T cells in Graves' hyperthyroidism and ophthalmopathy. This clonotype was seen only a few times. Sequence at one end of the junction differs from germline and may be a read error. RNA transcripts were the template for amplifying TCR beta CDR3 regions. Using the HTBI primer set, a first-round RT-PCR was run on the TCR CDR3. Each CDR3 protein is one row after TCRdb ran MiXCR on the multiplex PCR reads. The repertoire holds 690,000 or so distinct CDR3 sequences, with around 20% as singletons. CDR1 DFQATT and CDR2 SNEGSKA come from the germline V gene (reference sequence). There are 11 residues in the CDR3.

Specimen: blood. This chain connects TRBV20-1 to TRBJ1-3, with D hard to call. This TCR was sampled from a woman between 45 and 65 years old with Graves' hyperthyroidism that later progressed to Graves' ophthalmopathy. CDR3 loop: CSAGEGNAIYF. The CDR3 bases are TGCAGTGCCGGCGAGGGAAACGCCATATATTTT.